This entry lists 22 T cell receptor beta chains sequenced from one sample in a study of blood T cell repertoires in COVID-19. The protocol was immunoSEQ multiplex PCR, while the TCRdb copy is restricted to in-frame clones and leaves out a portion. The sample has over 300,000 clones; 85% are singletons. Sequencing was performed on peripheral blood. The source is a human donor in a cohort sampled during active COVID-19.

Only one count was recorded for this clone. This rearrangement joins TRBV7-2 to TRBJ2-1, with TRBD1 matching 8 bases. The CDR3 loop spans 16 amino acids. V gave up 2 bases and J gave up 7 bases; unmatched junction bases: 10. Germline V gene lookup returns CDR1 SGHTA and CDR2 FQGNSA. The CDR3 region has the DNA TGTGCCAGCAGCTTAAGTACAGGGGGTCCAATTAATGAGCAGTTCTTC. Translating gives CASSLSTGGPINEQFF.

The V call is TRBV19, the J call TRBJ2-7, with 8 bases fitting TRBD1. Germline V gene data show CDR1 as LNHDA and CDR2 as SQIVND (reference sequence). With V trimmed by 3 bases and J by 3 bases, 7 bases remained unmatched. The CDR3 length is 15 residues. The CDR3 bases are TGTGCCAGTAGTATTGGCGACAGGGGATACTACGAGCAGTACTTC. Its translation: CASSIGDRGYYEQYF.

The chain links TRBV5-1 to TRBJ2-4, with D tentatively TRBD2 (5 bases). The CDR3 is 17 residues long. The germline V gene encodes CDR1 SGHRS and CDR2 YFSETQ. V gave up 4 bases and J gave up 0 bases, with 17 bases separating them. In nucleotides, the CDR3 is TGCGCCAGCAGCGGCCCCGTCGAGGGCCTAGCCAAAAACATTCAGTACTTC. Translated, it gives CASSGPVEGLAKNIQYF.

V is TRBV30 and J is TRBJ2-7, with D possibly matching TRBD1 (5 bases). V gave up 2 bases and J gave up 2 bases, with 13 bases separating them. The CDR3 has 14 amino acids. Germline CDR1 reads GTSNPN; CDR2 reads SVGIG (reference sequence). CDR3 coding DNA: TGTGCCTGGAGTACCTCAGGGCTGGCCTACGAGCAGTACTTC. Its translation is CAWSTSGLAYEQYF.

The gene calls are TRBV14 and TRBJ1-2; a possible D gene is TRBD1 (5 bases). CDR3 length: 13 amino acids. The V gene lost 1 base and the J gene lost 5 bases, with 8 bases spanning the gap. The germline gives CDR1 SGHDN, CDR2 FVKESK. CDR3: CASSQGKGYGYTF. For the CDR3, the DNA is TGTGCCAGCAGCCAAGGGAAGGGGTATGGCTACACCTTC.

The rearrangement links TRBV6-5 to TRBJ1-4; no clear D. CDR1 and CDR2 (germline): MNHEY, SVGAGI. V was clipped by 6 bases and J by 3 bases, with 11 bases between them. The CDR3 is made up of 14 amino acids. The CDR3 is CASSPWRSNEKLFF. The CDR3 DNA sequence: TGTGCCAGCAGCCCCTGGCGGTCTAATGAAAAACTGTTTTTT.

This rearrangement joins TRBV6-6 to TRBJ1-6; D call uncertain. This CDR3 has 13 amino acids. Germline V lookup: CDR1 MNHNY, CDR2 SVGAGI (reference sequence). Trimming stripped 8 bases from V and 3 bases from J, with 8 bases between. CDR3 DNA sequence: TGTGCCAGCTCTCGGGTCTATAATTCACCCCTCCACTTT. This translates into CASSRVYNSPLHF.

The genes are TRBV6-2 or TRBV6-3 and TRBJ1-3; unclear D gene. Germline V gene lookup returns CDR1 MNHEY and CDR2 SVGEGT. Trimming removed 0 bases from V and 4 bases from J, with 4 bases in between. This CDR3 has 13 amino acids. In DNA form, the CDR3 reads TGTGCCAGCAGTTACTCCCCGGGAAACACCATATATTTT. Encoded protein: CASSYSPGNTIYF.

V and J are TRBV6-5 and TRBJ2-7; TRBD1 is a possible D gene (6 bases). Germline V gene data show CDR1 as MNHEY and CDR2 as SVGAGI. The V end lost 6 bases, the J end lost 2 bases, and 11 bases lay between the germline ends. The CDR3 is made up of 13 amino acids. CDR3 nucleotide sequence: TGTGCCAGCAGCGCCGGGACAACCTACGAGCAGTACTTC. Translated, it gives CASSAGTTYEQYF.

This chain uses TRBV29-1 with TRBJ2-3; 10 nucleotides match TRBD2. Losses at the gene ends were 1 base for V and 6 bases for J; bases not matched to a gene: 10. Germline V gene sequence: CDR1 SQVTM, CDR2 ANQGSEA. The CDR3 runs 16 residues. This CDR3 reads CSVEGPGLAFWDTQYF. CDR3 DNA: TGCAGCGTTGAAGGCCCGGGACTAGCGTTTTGGGATACGCAGTATTTT.

In this sample, this clone turned up once. This sequence joins TRBV19 and TRBJ2-2; 7 positions match TRBD1. In germline, CDR1 is LNHDA, CDR2 SQIVND (reference sequence). The V and J ends lost 5 bases and 4 bases, in that order; junction bases with no gene match: 4. The CDR3 contains 14 residues. CDR3 in amino acids: CASSPTGRTGELFF. The CDR3 nucleotides read TGTGCCAGTAGTCCGACAGGGCGCACCGGGGAGCTGTTTTTT.

This chain joins TRBV3-1 (or the pseudogene TRBV3-2) and TRBJ1-1; D remains unclear. V was cut by 8 bases and J by 0 bases, with 7 bases left in between. Germline V gene data show CDR1 as LGHDT and CDR2 as YNNKEL (reference sequence). The CDR3 covers 12 residues. The CDR3 is CASGRVNTEAFF. In DNA, the CDR3 is TGTGCCAGCGGGAGGGTGAACACTGAAGCTTTCTTT.

This chain uses TRBV5-4 with TRBJ2-7; TRBD1 agrees at 8 bases. The germline V gene has CDR1 SGHNT and CDR2 YYREEE (reference sequence). CDR3 size: 14 residues. J lost 3 bases, V lost 5 bases, and 7 bases had no gene match. CDR3 nucleotides: TGTGCCAGCAGTAGTGACAGGGGTTTCTACGAGCAGTACTTC. This gives the protein CASSSDRGFYEQYF.

J is TRBJ1-1 and V is TRBV2; D is possibly TRBD1 (5 bases). The CDR3 has 15 amino acids. Trimming stripped 1 base from V and 0 bases from J, with 9 bases between. CDR1 and CDR2 from the germline V gene are SNHLY and FYNNEI. The CDR3 is CASSEEGFMNTEAFF. For the CDR3, the DNA is TGTGCCAGCAGTGAAGAGGGGTTCATGAACACTGAAGCTTTCTTT.

The rearrangement links TRBV7-2 to TRBJ2-2; D possibly corresponds to TRBD2 (6 bases). CDR1 is SGHTA, CDR2 FQGNSA, per germline. Trimming removed 5 bases from V and 5 bases from J, with 15 bases in between. The CDR3 extends over 15 amino acids. As DNA, the CDR3 is TGTGCCAGCAGCCACCAGGGAGGACTTACCGGGGAGCTGTTTTTT. Translation gives CASSHQGGLTGELFF.

The CDR3 DNA follows: TGTGCCTGGAGTCGGGAGGGGGGGGGAAAACTGTTTTTT. This gives the protein CAWSREGGGKLFF. V is TRBV30 and J is TRBJ1-4; perhaps TRBD1 as D (6 bases). Germline V gives CDR1 GTSNPN, CDR2 SVGIG (reference sequence). The V and J ends lost 2 bases and 10 bases respectively, with 14 bases between them. This CDR3 has 13 residues.

This chain uses TRBV12-3 or TRBV12-4 with TRBJ1-5; tentatively, D is TRBD1 (5 bases). The length of the CDR3 is 12 residues. With 10 bases removed from V and 1 base from J, the gap between germline ends came to 8 bases. DNA for the CDR3: TGTGCCACGGGGGACAGCAATCAGCCCCAGCATTTT. Protein product: CATGDSNQPQHF.

The genes are TRBV2 and TRBJ1-6; D is ambiguous. This CDR3 comprises 13 residues. Trimming pared 8 bases from V and 1 base from J, leaving 6 bases between. Germline CDR1 and CDR2: SNHLY and FYNNEI. CDR3 region: CASVQSYNSPLHF. The CDR3 coding sequence is TGTGCCAGCGTGCAGTCCTATAATTCACCCCTCCACTTT.

The chain links TRBV6-5 to TRBJ1-1; 10 nucleotides agree with TRBD1. J gave up 6 bases and V 5 bases, and 9 bases lay outside the gene matches. The CDR3 is 15 amino acids. Germline V gene sequence: CDR1 MNHEY, CDR2 SVGAGI. The CDR3 is CASSTQTGGSAEAFF. CDR3 nucleotide sequence: TGTGCCAGCAGTACCCAGACAGGGGGCAGCGCTGAAGCTTTCTTT.

The chain employs TRBV12-3 or TRBV12-4 and TRBJ1-2, with 9 bases matching TRBD1. The CDR3 is 13 amino acids. J gave up 6 bases and V 5 bases, and 4 bases lay outside the gene matches. Here the CDR3 reads CASSARTGDGYTF. CDR3 nucleotides: TGTGCCAGCAGTGCACGGACAGGGGATGGCTACACCTTC.

The rearrangement joins TRBV2 to TRBJ1-4; the D gene is possibly TRBD1 (6 bases). In germline, CDR1 is SNHLY, CDR2 FYNNEI. The V and J ends lost 7 bases and 8 bases respectively, with 20 bases between them. The length of the CDR3 is 15 residues. This chain's CDR3 is CASISQGLGNEKLFF. In DNA form, the CDR3 reads TGTGCCAGCATCTCTCAGGGGCTAGGTAACGAAAAACTGTTTTTT.

This clone was recorded once. The rearrangement uses TRBV11-2 and TRBJ2-7, with a weak D call TRBD1 (5 bases). V was trimmed by 6 bases and J by 6 bases, leaving 18 bases between them. The CDR3 is 14 amino acids. Per germline, CDR1 SGHAT and CDR2 FQNNGV. CDR3 coding DNA: TGTGCCAGCAGGATGACCGGCTCAGGGCTCGAGCAGTACTTC. Its translation: CASRMTGSGLEQYF. Filled out from reference TRBV11-2 and TRBJ2-7, the complete variable domain reads EAGVAQSPRYKIIEKRQSVAFWCNPISGHATLYWYQQILGQGPKLLIQFQNNGVVDDSQLPKDRFSAERLKGVDSTLKIQPAKLEDSAVYLCASRMTGSGLEQYFGPGTRLTVT.